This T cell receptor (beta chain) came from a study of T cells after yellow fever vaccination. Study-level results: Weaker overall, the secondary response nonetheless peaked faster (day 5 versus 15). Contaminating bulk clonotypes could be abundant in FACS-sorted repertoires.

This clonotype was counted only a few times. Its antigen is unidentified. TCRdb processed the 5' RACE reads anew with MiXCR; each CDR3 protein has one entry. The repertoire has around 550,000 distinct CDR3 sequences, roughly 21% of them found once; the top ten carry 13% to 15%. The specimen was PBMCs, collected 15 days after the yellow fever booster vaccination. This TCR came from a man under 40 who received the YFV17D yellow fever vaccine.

The CDR3 nucleotides read TGTGCCAGCAGCGACGGACTAGCGGATTACACCTACAATGAGCAGTTCTTC. Translation gives CASSDGLADYTYNEQFF. J is TRBJ2-1 and V is TRBV9; 10 nucleotides align to TRBD2. Trimming cost V 3 bases and J 2 bases; bases outside gene matches: 8. The CDR3 consists of 17 residues. The V gene's germline CDR1 is SGDLS and CDR2 YYNGEE.